These T cell receptor beta chains were read from a single sample in a study of cytomegalovirus exposure and HLA in healthy donors. TCRdb's copy holds only in-frame clones and misses some; the assay was immunoSEQ multiplex PCR. Altogether 35,000 to 45,000 clones are present, roughly 76% being singletons, with the ten largest covering about 9.3%. Sequencing input: PBMCs. The receptors stem from a woman in her forties in good health and CMV-seronegative. The CDR3 runs from the conserved cysteine through the conserved F or W. The D gene is left open where the match is weak. Where a row states a size, it is once, few, many or the class of an expanded clone; other rows omit it.

j_call,v_call,clone_size,d_call,cdr3_aa,cdr3_nt
TRBJ1-2,TRBV18,.,TRBD1,CASSPGTGELPGYGYTF,TGTGCCAGCTCACCGGGGACAGGGGAACTTCCAGGCTATGGCTACACCTTC
TRBJ2-3,TRBV6-1,.,TRBD2,CASSESAGGTDTQYF,TGTGCCAGCAGTGAATCCGCGGGGGGCACAGATACGCAGTATTTT
TRBJ2-2,TRBV11-2,.,TRBD2,CASSLDRLAGGPGGELFF,TGTGCCAGCAGCTTAGATCGGCTAGCGGGGGGGCCGGGCGGGGAGCTGTTTTTT
TRBJ2-1,TRBV7-9,.,TRBD1,CASSLSDRGSYNEQFF,TGTGCCAGCAGCTTAAGCGACAGGGGGTCCTACAATGAGCAGTTCTTC
TRBJ2-2,TRBV9,.,.,CASSVSSRGLTGELFF,TGTGCCAGCAGCGTAAGTTCCAGGGGTCTCACCGGGGAGCTGTTTTTT
TRBJ2-3,TRBV11-2,.,TRBD2,CASRSIAGARSADTQYF,TGTGCCAGCAGATCTATAGCGGGGGCCCGAAGCGCAGATACGCAGTATTTT
TRBJ2-1,TRBV9,.,.,CASSRLDSSYNEQFF,TGTGCCAGCAGCCGACTAGACAGCTCCTACAATGAGCAGTTCTTC
TRBJ1-2,TRBV4-3,.,.,CASSPQSPNYGYTF,TGCGCCAGCAGCCCCCAAAGCCCCAACTATGGCTACACCTTC
TRBJ2-7,TRBV4-3,.,.,CASSQDRYSYEQYF,TGCGCCAGCAGCCAAGATAGGTACAGCTACGAGCAGTACTTC
TRBJ2-2,TRBV6-4,.,TRBD2,CASSGELAAGELFF,TGTGCCAGCAGTGGAGAACTAGCGGCCGGGGAGCTGTTTTTT
TRBJ1-6,TRBV27,.,.,CASSLSPGANNSPLHF,TGTGCCAGCAGTTTATCGCCAGGGGCTAATAATTCACCCCTCCACTTT
TRBJ2-1,TRBV7-6,.,TRBD2,CASSLRELAGAYEQFF,TGTGCCAGCAGCTTGAGAGAACTAGCGGGGGCTTATGAGCAGTTCTTC
TRBJ1-2,TRBV9,.,.,CASTLSAGEYYGYTF,TGTGCCAGCACTCTATCCGCAGGGGAGTACTATGGCTACACCTTC
TRBJ2-1,TRBV19,.,.,CACKGPGHEQFF,TGTGCCTGCAAAGGCCCAGGGCATGAGCAGTTCTTC
TRBJ1-1,TRBV11-3,.,.,CASSLTVNTEAFF,TGTGCCAGCAGCTTAACGGTAAACACTGAAGCTTTCTTT
TRBJ2-2,TRBV27,.,TRBD1,CASSFDRGNGELFF,TGTGCCAGCAGTTTCGACAGGGGGAACGGGGAGCTGTTTTTT
TRBJ1-2,TRBV6-4,.,.,CASSEIWGGRSGYTF,TGTGCCAGCAGCGAGATTTGGGGGGGCCGGAGTGGCTACACCTTC
TRBJ2-2,TRBV7-8,.,TRBD2,CASSHRTSGTGELFF,TGTGCCAGCAGCCATCGAACTAGCGGCACCGGGGAGCTGTTTTTT
TRBJ1-3,TRBV5-6,once,.,CASSYLGRGGGNTIYF,TGTGCCAGCAGCTACCTCGGGAGGGGCGGAGGAAACACCATATATTTT
TRBJ1-1,TRBV6-6,.,.,CASSYRGSYTEAFF,TGTGCCAGCAGTTACAGGGGGTCGTACACTGAAGCTTTCTTT
TRBJ1-4,TRBV5-1,.,.,CASSSESGKLFF,TGCGCCAGCAGCTCCGAAAGCGGTAAACTGTTTTTT
TRBJ2-2,TRBV7-3,.,.,CASSFSSTGELFF,TGTGCCAGCAGCTTTAGTTCCACCGGGGAGCTGTTTTTT
TRBJ2-6,TRBV5-1,.,.,CASSLADYSGANVLTF,TGCGCCAGCAGCTTGGCCGACTACTCTGGGGCCAACGTCCTGACTTTC
TRBJ2-2,TRBV6-1,.,.,CASEADRNTGELFF,TGTGCCAGCGAAGCGGACAGGAACACCGGGGAGCTGTTTTTT
TRBJ1-2,TRBV4-3,once,.,CASSQQEAASNYGYTF,TGCGCCAGCAGCCAACAAGAGGCCGCTTCTAACTATGGCTACACCTTC
TRBJ1-5,TRBV19,.,TRBD1,CASWGQGNQPQHF,TGTGCCAGTTGGGGACAGGGGAATCAGCCCCAGCATTTT
TRBJ2-1,TRBV5-1,.,TRBD2,CASSLERASGFNEQFF,TGCGCCAGCAGCTTGGAGCGGGCTAGCGGATTCAATGAGCAGTTCTTC
TRBJ1-6,TRBV9,once,.,CASSVAWGVNSPLHF,TGTGCCAGCAGCGTAGCGTGGGGGGTCAATTCACCCCTCCACTTT
TRBJ1-3,TRBV18,.,.,CASSPISTDSGNTIYF,TGTGCCAGCTCACCAATTTCGACAGATTCTGGAAACACCATATATTTT